Following are 9 T cell receptor beta chains from one sample sequenced in a study of T cells after posttransplantation cyclophosphamide. Profiling relied on immunoSEQ multiplex PCR, and the TCRdb table lists in-frame clones only, not all of them. The counts give around 3,000 clones, none of them seen only once; under 35% is held by the top ten. Busulfan-fludarabine conditioning, marrow transplant, and cyclophosphamide on days +3 and +4 were administered. This specimen consisted of PBMCs, obtained after allogeneic stem cell transplant with posttransplant cyclophosphamide. These receptors were collected from a young adult male patient who received an allogeneic stem cell transplant from a related donor, was CMV-positive, and had acute GVHD only. Some T cells may have come from the graft donor.

This clone has more than one count but fewer than ten. A much larger clone is a single base away; this may be a read error. The chain combines TRBV4-2 with TRBJ1-2; a possible D gene is TRBD1 (6 bases). The V end was cut by 1 base, the J end by 9 bases, with 12 bases between. CDR3 length equals 13 residues. Germline V gives CDR1 LGHNA, CDR2 YNFKEQ. The CDR3 DNA sequence: TGTGCCAGCAGCCAAGTGGCAGGGGATCGCTACACCTTC. This codes for CASSQVAGDRYTF.

This clone was found many times. The gene calls are TRBV27 and TRBJ2-5; perhaps TRBD2 as D (6 bases). The CDR3 is 14 residues long. The V end was cut by 9 bases, the J end by 2 bases, with 16 bases between. Germline V gene sequence: CDR1 MNHEY, CDR2 SMNVEV (reference sequence). DNA of the CDR3: TGTGCCAGTAGGAAATACGGGACTCAAGAGACCCAGTACTTC. This codes for CASRKYGTQETQYF.

The table lists this clone with many counts. The gene calls are TRBV19 and TRBJ2-2, with 7 bases aligning to TRBD1. The V segment lost 5 bases and the J segment 1 base; nucleotides outside the gene matches: 4. CDR3 length: 15 amino acids. Germline V gene data show CDR1 as LNHDA and CDR2 as SQIVND (reference sequence). CDR3 sequence: CASSSGQQNTGELFF. As DNA, the CDR3 is TGTGCCAGTAGTTCGGGACAGCAGAACACCGGGGAGCTGTTTTTT.

This clone was detected many times. The J gene is TRBJ2-2, the V gene TRBV7-2; 10 nucleotides agree with TRBD1. The V gene end was trimmed by 7 bases and the J gene end by 3 bases; junction bases not matched to a gene: 5. Per the germline V gene, CDR1 is SGHTA and CDR2 is FQGNSA. The CDR3 extends over 15 amino acids. The CDR3 reads CASNPGQGYTGELFF. The DNA of the CDR3 is TGTGCCAGCAACCCGGGACAGGGGTACACCGGGGAGCTGTTTTTT.

This clone was counted at least ten times. The chain couples TRBV6-1 to TRBJ2-7; D is perhaps TRBD1 (6 bases). Germline values: CDR1 MNHNS, CDR2 SASEGT. V was pared by 1 base and J by 3 bases, with 10 bases between. The CDR3 runs 14 residues. CDR3 amino acids: CASSEGQGFYEQYF. CDR3 coding DNA: TGTGCCAGCAGTGAAGGTCAGGGGTTCTACGAGCAGTACTTC.

This clone was recorded at least ten times. CDR3 loop: CASRGDRGLGTEAFF. The CDR3 bases are TGTGCCAGCAGAGGGGACAGGGGGCTGGGCACTGAAGCTTTCTTT. V and J are TRBV6-5 and TRBJ1-1; 12 bases fit TRBD1. This CDR3 spans 15 amino acids. Germline lookup yields CDR1 MNHEY and CDR2 SVGAGI. The V gene end was trimmed by 6 bases and the J gene end by 4 bases; junction bases not matched to a gene: 6.

This clone was detected many times. The chain uses TRBV28 and TRBJ2-7; 8 nucleotides line up with TRBD1. Germline V lookup: CDR1 MDHEN, CDR2 SYDVKM. V lost 6 bases, J lost 2 bases, and 6 bases stayed unmatched. The CDR3 contains 14 residues. The CDR3: CASRGQGAAYEQYF. Here the CDR3 DNA reads TGTGCCAGCAGAGGGCAGGGGGCCGCCTACGAGCAGTACTTC.

In this sample, this clone turned up many times. This chain links TRBV12-3 or TRBV12-4 with TRBJ2-7, with 7 bases identical to TRBD1. J gave up 9 bases and V 6 bases, and 11 bases lay outside the gene matches. The CDR3 runs 13 residues. The CDR3, as DNA: TGTGCCAGCAGGACAGGGAACCGGGGTCGGCAGTACTTC. Residues: CASRTGNRGRQYF.

This clone was detected ten times or more. The genes are TRBV18 and TRBJ2-1, with 7 bases matching TRBD1. Germline CDR1 KGHSH, CDR2 LQKENI. V lost 6 bases and J lost 5; bases outside the gene matches: 4. CDR3 length: 13 residues. The CDR3 here is CASSYGQDNEQFF. The CDR3 DNA is TGTGCCAGCTCCTACGGACAGGACAATGAGCAGTTCTTC.